These T cell receptor beta chains were read from a single sample in a study of T cells in Graves' hyperthyroidism and ophthalmopathy. TCRdb ran MiXCR on the multiplex PCR reads and lists one entry per CDR3 protein. The sample has about 740,000 distinct CDR3 sequences; 11% to 15% are singletons. Sequenced: blood. The receptors come from a woman under 30 with Graves' hyperthyroidism. The CDR3 runs from the conserved cysteine through the conserved F or W. The order of the fields is clone size, V gene, CDR3 length, D gene, J gene, CDR3 protein, CDR3 DNA. A D gene is named only where the DNA matches it firmly. For some rows the clone size is stated as once, few or many, or as a class when expanded; others skip it.

abundance: NA
v_gene: TRBV7-9
len: 15
d_gene: TRBD1
j_gene: TRBJ2-7
CDR3aa: CASSVLGQVVYEQYF
CDR3nt: TGTGCCAGCAGCGTCCTGGGACAGGTCGTCTACGAGCAGTACTTC

abundance: NA
v_gene: TRBV20-1
len: 13
d_gene: NA
j_gene: TRBJ2-2
CDR3aa: CSASARGTGELFF
CDR3nt: TGCAGTGCTAGCGCTAGAGGCACCGGGGAGCTGTTTTTT

abundance: NA
v_gene: TRBV11-2
len: 17
d_gene: NA
j_gene: TRBJ2-3
CDR3aa: CASSLDRIGPTRDTQYF
CDR3nt: TGTGCCAGCAGCTTAGATCGGATAGGCCCTACGAGAGATACGCAGTATTTT

abundance: NA
v_gene: TRBV24-1
len: 15
d_gene: NA
j_gene: TRBJ2-1
CDR3aa: CATRPGTRGGGEQFF
CDR3nt: TGTGCCACCAGACCCGGGACAAGGGGCGGAGGCGAGCAGTTCTTC

abundance: NA
v_gene: TRBV25-1
len: 14
d_gene: NA
j_gene: TRBJ2-7
CDR3aa: CASSTAAGFYEQYF
CDR3nt: TGTGCCAGCAGTACCGCTGCGGGGTTCTACGAGCAGTACTTC

abundance: few
v_gene: TRBV12-3/TRBV12-4
len: 15
d_gene: TRBD2
j_gene: TRBJ2-1
CDR3aa: CASNLGGTSGKEQFF
CDR3nt: TGTGCCAGCAACCTGGGTGGGACTAGCGGGAAAGAGCAGTTCTTC

abundance: NA
v_gene: TRBV4-1
len: 15
d_gene: TRBD1
j_gene: TRBJ1-1
CDR3aa: CASSQGQGPVTEAFF
CDR3nt: TGCGCCAGCAGCCAAGGACAGGGGCCGGTCACTGAAGCTTTCTTT

abundance: NA
v_gene: TRBV18
len: 18
d_gene: NA
j_gene: TRBJ2-3
CDR3aa: CASSPPGWIADNTDTQYF
CDR3nt: TGTGCCAGCTCACCACCCGGCTGGATAGCGGATAACACAGATACGCAGTATTTT

abundance: few
v_gene: TRBV29-1
len: 14
d_gene: NA
j_gene: TRBJ2-4
CDR3aa: CSARKVGAKNIQYF
CDR3nt: TGCAGCGCTCGAAAAGTTGGGGCCAAAAACATTCAGTACTTC

abundance: many
v_gene: TRBV11-2
len: 12
d_gene: NA
j_gene: TRBJ2-1
CDR3aa: CASSPGPNEQFF
CDR3nt: TGTGCCAGCAGCCCCGGTCCCAATGAGCAGTTCTTC

abundance: NA
v_gene: TRBV12-3/TRBV12-4
len: 20
d_gene: TRBD1
j_gene: TRBJ2-6
CDR3aa: CASSPPDRGKFHSGANVLTF
CDR3nt: TGTGCCAGCAGTCCCCCAGACAGGGGAAAGTTTCACTCTGGGGCCAACGTCCTGACTTTC

abundance: NA
v_gene: TRBV6-2/TRBV6-3
len: 13
d_gene: NA
j_gene: TRBJ2-7
CDR3aa: CASGPGGSYEQYF
CDR3nt: TGTGCCAGCGGGCCAGGCGGCTCCTACGAGCAGTACTTC

abundance: few
v_gene: TRBV2
len: 16
d_gene: NA
j_gene: TRBJ2-1
CDR3aa: CASSEGAGRSYNEQFF
CDR3nt: TGTGCCAGCAGTGAAGGGGCGGGCAGGTCCTACAATGAGCAGTTCTTC

abundance: NA
v_gene: TRBV6-2/TRBV6-3
len: 16
d_gene: TRBD2
j_gene: TRBJ2-4
CDR3aa: CASSYGAGRAKNIRYF
CDR3nt: TGTGCCAGCAGTTACGGAGCGGGAAGGGCCAAAAACATTCGGTACTTC

abundance: NA
v_gene: TRBV19
len: 14
d_gene: NA
j_gene: TRBJ2-7
CDR3aa: CASSTPGVSYEQYF
CDR3nt: TGTGCCAGTAGTACCCCAGGGGTCTCCTACGAGCAGTACTTC

abundance: few
v_gene: TRBV13
len: 15
d_gene: NA
j_gene: TRBJ2-5
CDR3aa: CASSLGPGHQETQYF
CDR3nt: TGTGCCAGCAGCTTAGGTCCGGGGCACCAAGAGACCCAGTACTTC

abundance: few
v_gene: TRBV6-1
len: 13
d_gene: NA
j_gene: TRBJ1-1
CDR3aa: CASSWVDGTEAFF
CDR3nt: TGTGCCAGCAGTTGGGTAGACGGCACTGAAGCTTTCTTT

abundance: NA
v_gene: TRBV28
len: 15
d_gene: NA
j_gene: TRBJ1-4
CDR3aa: CASTLGGGTNEKLFF
CDR3nt: TGTGCCAGCACCCTGGGGGGCGGCACTAATGAAAAACTGTTTTTT

abundance: NA
v_gene: TRBV12-3/TRBV12-4
len: 17
d_gene: NA
j_gene: TRBJ2-6
CDR3aa: CASSTTGFRSGANVLTF
CDR3nt: TGTGCCAGCAGCACTACAGGGTTCCGCTCTGGGGCCAACGTCCTGACTTTC

abundance: many
v_gene: TRBV7-9
len: 17
d_gene: TRBD1
j_gene: TRBJ2-5
CDR3aa: CASSFGTPGQGWKTQYF
CDR3nt: TGTGCCAGCAGCTTCGGGACTCCGGGACAGGGATGGAAGACCCAGTACTTC

abundance: few
v_gene: TRBV24-1
len: 16
d_gene: NA
j_gene: TRBJ2-5
CDR3aa: CATSDLQVGGVETQYF
CDR3nt: TGTGCCACCAGTGATTTGCAAGTGGGGGGAGTGGAGACCCAGTACTTC

abundance: many
v_gene: TRBV18
len: 12
d_gene: NA
j_gene: TRBJ1-1
CDR3aa: CASSPGRLEAFF
CDR3nt: TGTGCCAGCTCACCGGGACGCCTCGAAGCTTTCTTT

abundance: many
v_gene: TRBV3-1
len: 15
d_gene: TRBD1
j_gene: TRBJ1-5
CDR3aa: CASSSGQGLNQPQHF
CDR3nt: TGTGCCAGCAGCTCAGGACAGGGACTGAATCAGCCCCAGCATTTT

abundance: few
v_gene: TRBV29-1
len: 13
d_gene: NA
j_gene: TRBJ1-1
CDR3aa: CSVEDGYRDEAFF
CDR3nt: TGCAGCGTTGAAGATGGGTACCGCGATGAAGCTTTCTTT

abundance: NA
v_gene: TRBV4-3
len: 16
d_gene: NA
j_gene: TRBJ2-2
CDR3aa: CASSQNTFFGTGELFF
CDR3nt: TGCGCCAGCAGCCAAAACACTTTTTTCGGGACCGGGGAGCTGTTTTTT

abundance: many
v_gene: TRBV29-1
len: 15
d_gene: TRBD2
j_gene: TRBJ2-1
CDR3aa: CSVGVIAGLGNEQFF
CDR3nt: TGCAGCGTTGGTGTAATAGCGGGATTGGGCAATGAGCAGTTCTTC

abundance: many
v_gene: TRBV11-2
len: 13
d_gene: NA
j_gene: TRBJ2-3
CDR3aa: CASSTGHGDTQYF
CDR3nt: TGTGCCAGCAGCACGGGACATGGAGATACGCAGTATTTT

abundance: few
v_gene: TRBV4-1
len: 14
d_gene: TRBD1
j_gene: TRBJ2-7
CDR3aa: CASNWGQGSYEQYF
CDR3nt: TGCGCCAGCAATTGGGGACAGGGGTCCTACGAGCAGTACTTC

abundance: few
v_gene: TRBV12-3/TRBV12-4
len: 14
d_gene: NA
j_gene: TRBJ2-5
CDR3aa: CASSARGRQETQYF
CDR3nt: TGTGCCAGCAGTGCTCGCGGGCGCCAAGAGACCCAGTACTTC

abundance: few
v_gene: TRBV27
len: 15
d_gene: NA
j_gene: TRBJ1-6
CDR3aa: CASSFRSSYNSPLHF
CDR3nt: TGTGCCAGCAGTTTCCGATCCAGCTATAATTCACCCCTCCACTTT

abundance: few
v_gene: TRBV6-6
len: 12
d_gene: NA
j_gene: TRBJ2-1
CDR3aa: CASSYGVGEQFF
CDR3nt: TGTGCCAGCAGTTACGGGGTGGGTGAGCAGTTCTTC

abundance: NA
v_gene: TRBV2
len: 14
d_gene: NA
j_gene: TRBJ1-1
CDR3aa: CASSDLRRYTEAFF
CDR3nt: TGTGCCAGCAGTGACCTCCGGAGATACACTGAAGCTTTCTTT

abundance: few
v_gene: TRBV12-3/TRBV12-4
len: 17
d_gene: NA
j_gene: TRBJ2-6
CDR3aa: CASNSGFWSSGANVLTF
CDR3nt: TGTGCCAGCAACTCAGGGTTTTGGTCCTCTGGGGCCAACGTCCTGACTTTC

abundance: many
v_gene: TRBV5-1
len: 14
d_gene: NA
j_gene: TRBJ1-1
CDR3aa: CASSLQGVRTEAFF
CDR3nt: TGCGCCAGCAGCTTACAGGGAGTAAGGACTGAAGCTTTCTTT

abundance: many
v_gene: TRBV7-9
len: 15
d_gene: TRBD2
j_gene: TRBJ2-5
CDR3aa: CASSPEGLAGETQYF
CDR3nt: TGTGCCAGCAGCCCAGAGGGACTAGCGGGAGAGACCCAGTACTTC

abundance: many
v_gene: TRBV7-9
len: 14
d_gene: NA
j_gene: TRBJ2-1
CDR3aa: CASSLAGSGNEQFF
CDR3nt: TGTGCCAGCAGCTTAGCTGGGTCTGGGAATGAGCAGTTCTTC

abundance: many
v_gene: TRBV5-1
len: 13
d_gene: NA
j_gene: TRBJ2-1
CDR3aa: CASSLQLNNEQFF
CDR3nt: TGCGCCAGCAGCTTGCAACTCAACAATGAGCAGTTCTTC

abundance: few
v_gene: TRBV15
len: 14
d_gene: NA
j_gene: TRBJ1-1
CDR3aa: CATSSRGESGEAFF
CDR3nt: TGTGCCACCAGCTCGCGAGGAGAATCAGGTGAAGCTTTCTTT

abundance: NA
v_gene: TRBV19
len: 14
d_gene: NA
j_gene: TRBJ2-6
CDR3aa: CASGRLNGANVLTF
CDR3nt: TGTGCCAGTGGGAGACTGAACGGGGCCAACGTCCTGACTTTC

abundance: NA
v_gene: TRBV6-4
len: 15
d_gene: TRBD1
j_gene: TRBJ2-1
CDR3aa: CASSAGTGRGDEQFF
CDR3nt: TGTGCCAGCAGTGCCGGGACAGGGCGCGGGGATGAGCAGTTCTTC

abundance: many
v_gene: TRBV28
len: 13
d_gene: TRBD1
j_gene: TRBJ2-7
CDR3aa: CASRGTGSYEQYF
CDR3nt: TGTGCCAGCAGGGGGACAGGTTCCTACGAGCAGTACTTC